This T cell receptor beta chain was captured by sequencing in a study of response to subunit inactivated influenza vaccine. Using its own MiXCR run on the RT-PCR reads, TCRdb lists one record per CDR3 protein. The sample carries approximately 700,000 distinct CDR3 sequences, 15% to 19% recorded once. Germline values: CDR1 LGHNA, CDR2 YSLEER. J gave up 6 bases and V 0 bases, and 7 bases lay outside the gene matches. The CDR3 sequence is 16 residues long. This specimen consisted of PBMCs from blood, obtained 12 days after vaccination. The chain uses TRBV4-3 and TRBJ2-2, with 7 bases lining up with TRBD2. This receptor was taken from a man aged 50 or older who received an inactivated influenza vaccine. The CDR3 nucleotides are TGCGCCAGCAGCCAAGATCAAACGGGAGGTGCCGGGGAGCTGTTTTTT. Amino acid sequence: CASSQDQTGGAGELFF.